This T cell receptor beta chain emerged from a study of cytomegalovirus exposure and HLA in healthy donors. As for this clone: Its antigen is not identified.

There are 16 residues in the CDR3. CDR1 is MRHNA and CDR2 is SNTAGT in the germline V gene. The ends lost 6 bases at V and 6 bases at J; junction bases unmatched: 13. Study-level results: Previously analyzed data showed that most TCR beta V segments were productive at a frequency of about 90% or about 30%. Exclusion applied to some V segments, including TRBV6-2 and TRBV6-3, as they were indistinguishable.

PCR used 60 Vbeta primers and 13 Jbeta primers. TCRdb's table, derived via immunoSEQ multiplex PCR, lists solely in-frame clones and lacks some. This sample has about 200,000 clones; about four fifths occur once, and the top ten carry approximately 0.4%. The sequence was obtained from a male donor in good health and CMV-seropositive. Sequenced: PBMCs. The chain joins TRBV6-4 to TRBJ2-7; 11 positions match TRBD1. The DNA for the CDR3 is TGTGCCAGCAGCCCGACAACAGGACAGGGGGCCAGCGAGCAGTACTTC. It is translated as CASSPTTGQGASEQYF.